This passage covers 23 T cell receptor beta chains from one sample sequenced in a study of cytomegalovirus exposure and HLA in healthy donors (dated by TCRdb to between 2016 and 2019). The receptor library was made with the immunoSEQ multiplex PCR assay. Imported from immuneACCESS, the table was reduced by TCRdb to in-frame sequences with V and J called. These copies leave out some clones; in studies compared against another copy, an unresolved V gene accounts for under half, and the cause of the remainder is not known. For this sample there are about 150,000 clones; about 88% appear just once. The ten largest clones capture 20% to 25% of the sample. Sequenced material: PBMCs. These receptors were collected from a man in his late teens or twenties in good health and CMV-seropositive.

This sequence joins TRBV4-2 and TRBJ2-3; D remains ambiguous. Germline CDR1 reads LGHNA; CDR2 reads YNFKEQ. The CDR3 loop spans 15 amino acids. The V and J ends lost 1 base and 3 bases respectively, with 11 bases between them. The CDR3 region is CASSQAQLPTDTQYF. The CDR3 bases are TGTGCCAGCAGCCAAGCGCAACTCCCGACAGATACGCAGTATTTT.

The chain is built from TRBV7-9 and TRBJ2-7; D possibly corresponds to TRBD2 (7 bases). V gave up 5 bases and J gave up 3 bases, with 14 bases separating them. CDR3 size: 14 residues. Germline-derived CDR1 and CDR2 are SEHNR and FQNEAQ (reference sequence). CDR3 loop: CASSAGAGDYEQYF. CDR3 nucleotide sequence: TGTGCCAGCAGCGCGGGGGCAGGGGACTACGAGCAGTACTTC.

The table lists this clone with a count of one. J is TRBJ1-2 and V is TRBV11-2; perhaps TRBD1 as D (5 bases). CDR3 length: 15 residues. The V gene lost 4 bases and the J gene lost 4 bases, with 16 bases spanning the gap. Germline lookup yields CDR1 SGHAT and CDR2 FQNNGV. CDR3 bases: TGTGCCAGCAGCTCTCGACAGCAACGGTTCTATGGCTACACCTTC. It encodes CASSSRQQRFYGYTF.

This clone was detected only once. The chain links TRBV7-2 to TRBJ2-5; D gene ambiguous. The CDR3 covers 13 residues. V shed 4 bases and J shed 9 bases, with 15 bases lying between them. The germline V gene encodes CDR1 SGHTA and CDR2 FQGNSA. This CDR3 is CASSSTYPTAQYF. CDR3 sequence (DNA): TGTGCCAGCAGCTCCACCTACCCCACGGCCCAGTACTTC.

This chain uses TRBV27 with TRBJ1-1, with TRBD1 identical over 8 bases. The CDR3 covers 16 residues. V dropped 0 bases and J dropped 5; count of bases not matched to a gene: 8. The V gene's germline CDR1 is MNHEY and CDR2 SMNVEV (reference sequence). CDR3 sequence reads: CASSLSSLQGGTEAFF. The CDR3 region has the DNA TGTGCCAGCAGTTTATCTTCGTTACAGGGGGGAACTGAAGCTTTCTTT.

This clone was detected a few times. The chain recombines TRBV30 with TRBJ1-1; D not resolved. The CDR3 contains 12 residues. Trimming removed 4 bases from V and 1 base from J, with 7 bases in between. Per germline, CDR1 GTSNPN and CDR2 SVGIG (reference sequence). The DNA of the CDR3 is TGTGCCTGGAAGTGGGCGAACACTGAAGCTTTCTTT. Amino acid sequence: CAWKWANTEAFF. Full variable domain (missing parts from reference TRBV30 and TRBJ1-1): SQTIHQWPATLVQPVGSPLSLECTVEGTSNPNLYWYRQAAGRGLQLLFYSVGIGQISSEVPQNLSASRPQDRQFILSSKKLLLSDSGFYLCAWKWANTEAFFGQGTRLTVV.

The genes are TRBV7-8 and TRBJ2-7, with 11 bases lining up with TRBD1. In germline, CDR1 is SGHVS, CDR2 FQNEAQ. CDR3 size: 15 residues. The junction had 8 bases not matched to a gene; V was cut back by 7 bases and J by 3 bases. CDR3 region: CASIPGTGGHYEQYF. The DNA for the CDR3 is TGTGCCAGCATCCCGGGGACAGGGGGTCACTACGAGCAGTACTTC.

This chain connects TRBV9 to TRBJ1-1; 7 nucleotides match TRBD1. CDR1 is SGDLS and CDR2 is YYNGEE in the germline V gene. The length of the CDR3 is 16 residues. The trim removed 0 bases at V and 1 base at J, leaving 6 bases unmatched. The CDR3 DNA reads TGTGCCAGCAGCGTAGCTCAACAGGGGCCGAACACTGAAGCTTTCTTT. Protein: CASSVAQQGPNTEAFF. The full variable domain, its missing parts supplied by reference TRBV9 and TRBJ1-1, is DSGVTQTPKHLITATGQRVTLRCSPRSGDLSVYWYQQSLDQGLQFLIQYYNGEERAKGNILERFSAQQFPDLHSELNLSSLELGDSALYFCASSVAQQGPNTEAFFGQGTRLTVV.

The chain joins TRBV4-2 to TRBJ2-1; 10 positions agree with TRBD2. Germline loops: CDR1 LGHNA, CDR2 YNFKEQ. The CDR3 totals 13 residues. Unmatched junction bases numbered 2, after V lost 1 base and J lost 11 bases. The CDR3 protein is CASSQGTSGQQFF. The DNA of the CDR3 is TGTGCCAGCAGCCAAGGGACTAGCGGCCAGCAGTTCTTC.

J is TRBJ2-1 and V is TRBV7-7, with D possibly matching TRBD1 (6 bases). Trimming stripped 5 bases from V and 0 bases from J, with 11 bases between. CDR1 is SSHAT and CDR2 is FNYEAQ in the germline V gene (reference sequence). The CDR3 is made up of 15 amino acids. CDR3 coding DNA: TGTGCCAGCAGCCACAGGGTCAGCTCCTACAATGAGCAGTTCTTC. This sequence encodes CASSHRVSSYNEQFF. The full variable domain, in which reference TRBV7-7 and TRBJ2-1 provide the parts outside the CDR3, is GAGVSQSPRYKVTKRGQDVTLRCDPISSHATLYWYQQALGQGPEFLTYFNYEAQPDKSGLPSDRFSAERPEGSISTLTIQRTEQRDSAMYRCASSHRVSSYNEQFFGPGTRLTVL.

The CDR3 region has the DNA TGTGCCATCAGTGAGTCAGGGGGGGGCCTTGGCTCCTACGAGCAGTACTTC. It codes for CAISESGGGLGSYEQYF. The gene calls are TRBV10-3 and TRBJ2-7; D perhaps matches TRBD2 (7 bases). The CDR3 contains 17 residues. Germline CDR1 ENHRY, CDR2 SYGVKD. Trimming pared 0 bases from V and 0 bases from J, leaving 15 bases between.

This chain's CDR3 is CSVELLRRSERGQLSNQPQHF. CDR3 nucleotides: TGCAGCGTTGAACTCCTTCGTAGGTCCGAGCGTGGTCAGCTTAGCAATCAGCCCCAGCATTTT. The chain uses TRBV29-1 and TRBJ1-5, with D hard to call. This CDR3 is 21 amino acids long. Trimming removed 2 bases at V and 0 bases at J, with 29 bases between. Germline lookup yields CDR1 SQVTM and CDR2 ANQGSEA.

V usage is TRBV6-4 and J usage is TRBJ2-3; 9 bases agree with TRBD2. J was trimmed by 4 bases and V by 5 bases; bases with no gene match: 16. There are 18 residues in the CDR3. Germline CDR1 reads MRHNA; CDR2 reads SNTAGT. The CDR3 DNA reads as TGTGCCAGCAGTAGTTGGGGCGGGCTAGCGGGGACCGCAGATACGCAGTATTTT. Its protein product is CASSSWGGLAGTADTQYF.

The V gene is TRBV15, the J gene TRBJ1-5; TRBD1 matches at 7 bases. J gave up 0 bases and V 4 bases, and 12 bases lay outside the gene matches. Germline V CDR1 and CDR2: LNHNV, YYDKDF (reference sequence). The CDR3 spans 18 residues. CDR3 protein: CATSNGGGLQYSNQPQHF. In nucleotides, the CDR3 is TGTGCCACCAGCAACGGAGGGGGCCTTCAATATAGCAATCAGCCCCAGCATTTT.

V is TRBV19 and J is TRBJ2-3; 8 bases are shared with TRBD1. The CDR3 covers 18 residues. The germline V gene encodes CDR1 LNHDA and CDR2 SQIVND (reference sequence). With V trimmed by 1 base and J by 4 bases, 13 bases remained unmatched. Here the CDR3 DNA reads TGTGCCAGTAGTATAGCTGGCAGGGGGCAGTTCCTCTCAGATACGCAGTATTTT. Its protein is CASSIAGRGQFLSDTQYF.

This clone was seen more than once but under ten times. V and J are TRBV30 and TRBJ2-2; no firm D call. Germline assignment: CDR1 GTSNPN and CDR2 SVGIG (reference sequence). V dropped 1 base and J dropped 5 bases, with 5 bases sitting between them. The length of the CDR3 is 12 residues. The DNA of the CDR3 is TGTGCCTGGAGTGCCGTAACCGGGGAGCTGTTTTTT. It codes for CAWSAVTGELFF.

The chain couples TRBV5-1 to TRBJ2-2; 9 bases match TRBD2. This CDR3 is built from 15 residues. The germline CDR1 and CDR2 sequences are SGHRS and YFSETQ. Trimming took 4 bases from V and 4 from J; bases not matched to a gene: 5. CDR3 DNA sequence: TGCGCCAGCAGCGTTACTAGCGGGCTCACCGGGGAGCTGTTTTTT. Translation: CASSVTSGLTGELFF.

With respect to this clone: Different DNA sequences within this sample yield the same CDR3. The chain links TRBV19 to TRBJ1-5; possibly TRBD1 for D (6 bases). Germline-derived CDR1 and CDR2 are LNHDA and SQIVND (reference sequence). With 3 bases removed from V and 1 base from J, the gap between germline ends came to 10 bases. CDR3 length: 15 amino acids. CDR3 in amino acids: CASSIGGLSNQPQHF. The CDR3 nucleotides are TGTGCCAGTAGTATTGGGGGCCTAAGCAATCAGCCCCAGCATTTT.

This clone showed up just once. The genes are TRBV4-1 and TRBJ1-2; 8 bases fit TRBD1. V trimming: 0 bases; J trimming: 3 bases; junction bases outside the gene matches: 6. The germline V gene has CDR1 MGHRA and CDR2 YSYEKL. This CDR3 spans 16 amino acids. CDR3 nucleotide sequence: TGCGCCAGCAGCCAAGATCCCGGACAGGGAGACTATGGCTACACCTTC. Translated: CASSQDPGQGDYGYTF.

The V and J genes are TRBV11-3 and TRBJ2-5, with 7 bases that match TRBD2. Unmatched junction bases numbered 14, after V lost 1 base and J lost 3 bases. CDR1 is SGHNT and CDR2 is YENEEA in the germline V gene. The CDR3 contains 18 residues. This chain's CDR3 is CASSLGLWRGRAEETQYF. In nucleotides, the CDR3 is TGTGCCAGCAGCTTAGGTCTGTGGCGGGGGAGGGCCGAAGAGACCCAGTACTTC.

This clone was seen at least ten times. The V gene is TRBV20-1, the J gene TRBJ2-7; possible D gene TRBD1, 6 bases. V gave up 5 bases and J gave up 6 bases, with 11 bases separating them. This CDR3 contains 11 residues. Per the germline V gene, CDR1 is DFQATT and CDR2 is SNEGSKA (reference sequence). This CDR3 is CSAGRQAEQYF. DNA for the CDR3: TGCAGTGCTGGTCGACAGGCCGAGCAGTACTTC.

The DNA of the CDR3 is TGTGCCAGCAGCTCGGGGCGGGAAAACACCCTCCACTTT. It encodes CASSSGRENTLHF. J is TRBJ1-6 and V is TRBV7-2, with a possible D match to TRBD1 (5 bases). CDR1 and CDR2 (germline): SGHTA, FQGNSA. V shed 4 bases and J shed 14 bases, with 15 bases lying between them. The CDR3 loop spans 13 amino acids.

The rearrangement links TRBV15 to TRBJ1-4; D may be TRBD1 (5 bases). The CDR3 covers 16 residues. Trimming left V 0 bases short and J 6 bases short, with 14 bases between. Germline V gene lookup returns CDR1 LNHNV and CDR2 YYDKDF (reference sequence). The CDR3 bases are TGTGCCACCAGCAGAGATATTCAGGGAGGACATGAAAAACTGTTTTTT. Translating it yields CATSRDIQGGHEKLFF.